The 25 T cell receptor beta chains presented below share a single source sample, sequenced in a study of blood T cell repertoires in COVID-19. Data came from immunoSEQ multiplex PCR; TCRdb stores just in-frame clones and leaves some out. There are hundreds of thousands of clones in the sample; 90% occur only once, and around 16% lies in the top ten. The sequenced material came from PBMCs or T cells enriched from blood (not recorded which). These receptors were taken from a man aged 25 to 40 who had been exposed to COVID-19.

In DNA, the CDR3 is TGTGCCAGCATTTCTGACAGATTCTCTGGAAACACCATATATTTT. Its translation is CASISDRFSGNTIYF. This chain joins TRBV6-5 and TRBJ1-3; D may be TRBD1 (5 bases). V was clipped by 7 bases and J by 0 bases, with 13 bases between them. The CDR3 runs 15 residues. CDR1 and CDR2 from the germline V gene are MNHEY and SVGAGI.

This chain joins TRBV7-9 and TRBJ1-4, with 8 bases identical to TRBD1. Looked up from germline, CDR1 is SEHNR and CDR2 is FQNEAQ (reference sequence). Trimming removed 5 bases from V and 4 bases from J; junction bases left unmatched: 9. The length of the CDR3 is 16 residues. The CDR3 loop is CASSPLGGQDNEKLFF. The CDR3 coding sequence is TGTGCCAGCAGCCCCCTGGGGGGACAGGATAATGAAAAACTGTTTTTT.

V is TRBV7-9 and J is TRBJ2-2; TRBD2 matches 7 bases. The length of the CDR3 is 15 residues. CDR1 and CDR2 (germline): SEHNR, FQNEAQ (reference sequence). Trimming cost V 5 bases and J 4 bases; bases outside gene matches: 7. The CDR3 sequence is CASSRGDGITGELFF. CDR3 nucleotides: TGTGCCAGCAGCCGGGGGGACGGGATCACCGGGGAGCTGTTTTTT.

The V and J genes are TRBV19 and TRBJ1-5; tentative D call: TRBD1 (5 bases). Trimming took 1 base from V and 2 from J, leaving 12 bases between them. The CDR3 is 16 residues long. Germline loops: CDR1 LNHDA, CDR2 SQIVND (reference sequence). CDR3 loop: CASSIVTTGGNQPQHF. Here the CDR3 DNA reads TGTGCCAGTAGTATAGTCACAACAGGAGGCAATCAGCCCCAGCATTTT.

The rearrangement uses TRBV7-9 and TRBJ1-1; no reliable D call. Deletions cut 3 bases from V and 1 base from J, with 9 bases between. CDR1 SEHNR and CDR2 FQNEAQ come from the germline V gene (reference sequence). This CDR3 contains 14 residues. The CDR3 spells CASSLNSGNTEAFF. CDR3 bases: TGTGCCAGCAGCTTGAACTCGGGGAACACTGAAGCTTTCTTT. Full variable domain (outside the CDR3, taken from reference TRBV7-9 and TRBJ1-1): DTGVSQNPRHKITKRGQNVTFRCDPISEHNRLYWYRQTLGQGPEFLTYFQNEAQLEKSRLLSDRFSAERPKGSFSTLEIQRTEQGDSAMYLCASSLNSGNTEAFFGQGTRLTVV.

This clone was detected only a few times. V usage is TRBV19 and J usage is TRBJ1-5; 7 bases agree with TRBD1. CDR3 length: 13 residues. V dropped 1 base and J dropped 14; count of bases not matched to a gene: 8. CDR1 is LNHDA, CDR2 SQIVND, per germline (reference sequence). In DNA form, the CDR3 reads TGTGCCAGTAGTATAGTGGCGGGGCAGGGGGAGCATTTT. It is translated as CASSIVAGQGEHF.

The chain links TRBV19 to TRBJ1-1; 7 bases are a match to TRBD1. CDR3 size: 13 residues. The junction had 11 bases not matched to a gene; V was cut back by 10 bases and J by 6 bases. Germline CDR1 is LNHDA and CDR2 is SQIVND (reference sequence). CDR3 region: CATNFRGTSEAFF. The CDR3 bases are TGTGCCACAAACTTCAGGGGGACGTCTGAAGCTTTCTTT.

The chain uses TRBV7-2 and TRBJ2-3; 9 nucleotides line up with TRBD2. Germline trimming cut 5 bases from V and 2 bases from J; bases unmatched to any gene: 8. The CDR3 extends over 16 amino acids. The germline V gene has CDR1 SGHTA and CDR2 FQGNSA. DNA of the CDR3: TGTGCCAGCAGCATCCGGCGGGGGGGCGTCACAGATACGCAGTATTTT. It translates to CASSIRRGGVTDTQYF. Full variable domain (missing parts from reference TRBV7-2 and TRBJ2-3): GAGVSQSPSNKVTEKGKDVELRCDPISGHTALYWYRQSLGQGLEFLIYFQGNSAPDKSGLPSDRFSAERTGGSVSTLTIQRTQQEDSAVYLCASSIRRGGVTDTQYFGPGTRLTVL.

The rearrangement uses TRBV2 and TRBJ1-4; 9 positions agree with TRBD1. After removal of 4 bases from V and 13 bases from J, the junction contained 19 bases not matched to a gene. This CDR3 spans 17 amino acids. Germline-derived CDR1 and CDR2 are SNHLY and FYNNEI. The CDR3 bases are TGTGCCAGCAGTGTAATCGTAGGACAGGGGTATAATGAAGGACTGTTTTTT. Encoded protein: CASSVIVGQGYNEGLFF. Supplemented by reference TRBV2 and TRBJ1-4, the full variable domain reads EPEVTQTPSHQVTQMGQEVILRCVPISNHLYFYWYRQILGQKVEFLVSFYNNEISEKSEIFDDQFSVERPDGSNFTLKIRSTKLEDSAMYFCASSVIVGQGYNEGLFFGSGTQLSVL.

The rearrangement links TRBV19 to TRBJ2-7, with 7 bases that match TRBD2. This CDR3 spans 14 amino acids. Germline V CDR1 and CDR2: LNHDA, SQIVND (reference sequence). V was clipped by 8 bases and J by 1 base; unmatched bases: 8. The CDR3 region has the DNA TGTGCCAGTGGCATTGGGGGGGGATCCTACGAGCAGTACTTC. The encoded protein is CASGIGGGSYEQYF.

This chain links TRBV7-2 with TRBJ1-1; a weak D match, TRBD1 (6 bases). Germline lookup yields CDR1 SGHTA and CDR2 FQGNSA. There are 14 residues in the CDR3. V gave up 2 bases and J gave up 4 bases, with 11 bases separating them. In DNA, the CDR3 is TGTGCCAGCAGCTTATCCCAAGGGGGCACTGAAGCTTTCTTT. This gives the protein CASSLSQGGTEAFF. Based on the CDR3 plus reference TRBV7-2 and TRBJ1-1, the full variable domain is GAGVSQSPSNKVTEKGKDVELRCDPISGHTALYWYRQSLGQGLEFLIYFQGNSAPDKSGLPSDRFSAERTGGSVSTLTIQRTQQEDSAVYLCASSLSQGGTEAFFGQGTRLTVV.

This rearrangement joins TRBV6-5 to TRBJ1-2; tentatively, D is TRBD1 (5 bases). The germline CDR1 and CDR2 sequences are MNHEY and SVGAGI. Trimming cost V 9 bases and J 6 bases, with 17 bases left between them. The CDR3 covers 13 residues. In DNA, the CDR3 is TGTGCCAGTAAACTTCAGGGAACCGATGGCTACACCTTC. It yields the protein CASKLQGTDGYTF.

V gene TRBV19 combines with J gene TRBJ2-7, with 9 nucleotides matching TRBD1. The CDR3 length is 15 residues. The V gene's germline CDR1 is LNHDA and CDR2 SQIVND (reference sequence). With V trimmed by 4 bases and J by 7 bases, 11 bases remained unmatched. DNA of the CDR3: TGTGCCAGTAGTAATCGCCCGGGACAGGGTGGTGAGCAGTACTTC. This sequence encodes CASSNRPGQGGEQYF. Looking up the rest from reference TRBV19 and TRBJ2-7 gives the full variable domain: DGGITQSPKYLFRKEGQNVTLSCEQNLNHDAMYWYRQDPGQGLRLIYYSQIVNDFQKGDIAEGYSVSREKKESFPLTVTSAQKNPTAFYLCASSNRPGQGGEQYFGPGTRLTVT.

This clone was found a few times. This chain uses TRBV5-1 with TRBJ2-5; 8 positions match TRBD1. The germline CDR1 and CDR2 sequences are SGHRS and YFSETQ. CDR3 length equals 15 residues. V shed 4 bases, J shed 5 bases, and the junction held 10 bases outside the gene matches. CDR3 sequence reads: CASSPGRGLGETQYF. The CDR3 DNA reads TGCGCCAGCAGCCCGGGCAGGGGGCTAGGGGAGACCCAGTACTTC.

J is TRBJ1-1 and V is TRBV7-9, with 8 bases identical to TRBD1. V lost 6 bases, J lost 0 bases, and 6 bases stayed unmatched. CDR1 and CDR2 from the germline V gene are SEHNR and FQNEAQ (reference sequence). The CDR3 consists of 15 residues. CDR3 amino acids: CASRPGQGMNTEAFF. In nucleotides, the CDR3 is TGTGCCAGCAGACCAGGACAGGGAATGAACACTGAAGCTTTCTTT.

The chain has TRBV11-2 and TRBJ1-6; 8 bases are a match to TRBD1. CDR3 length equals 16 residues. J was trimmed by 9 bases and V by 4 bases; bases with no gene match: 11. Germline V gene data show CDR1 as SGHAT and CDR2 as FQNNGV. CDR3 in amino acids: CASSSRTGQRGSPLHF. CDR3 coding DNA: TGTGCCAGCAGCTCCCGGACAGGGCAGAGAGGTTCACCCCTCCACTTT. The full variable domain, completed using reference TRBV11-2 and TRBJ1-6, is EAGVAQSPRYKIIEKRQSVAFWCNPISGHATLYWYQQILGQGPKLLIQFQNNGVVDDSQLPKDRFSAERLKGVDSTLKIQPAKLEDSAVYLCASSSRTGQRGSPLHFGNGTRLTVT.

The genes are TRBV12-3 or TRBV12-4 and TRBJ1-2; D not resolved. CDR3 size: 12 residues. V shed 3 bases and J shed 3 bases, with 5 bases lying between them. DNA of the CDR3: TGTGCCAGCAGTTTTTTCGACTATGGCTACACCTTC. Protein sequence: CASSFFDYGYTF.

The chain joins TRBV6-5 to TRBJ2-2, with TRBD1 matching over 7 bases. Germline V gene data show CDR1 as MNHEY and CDR2 as SVGAGI. The CDR3 runs to 14 residues. V trimming: 9 bases; J trimming: 6 bases; junction bases outside the gene matches: 10. For the CDR3, the DNA is TGTGCCAGTCGCCCCAGGCAGGGGGCCGGGGAGCTGTTTTTT. It specifies CASRPRQGAGELFF.

The rearrangement uses TRBV5-4 and TRBJ1-4; TRBD1 aligns across 10 bases. The length of the CDR3 is 14 residues. After removal of 4 bases from V and 12 bases from J, the junction contained 9 bases not matched to a gene. Germline values: CDR1 SGHNT, CDR2 YYREEE (reference sequence). CDR3 loop: CASSKSSDRGQLFF. CDR3 coding DNA: TGTGCCAGCAGCAAATCATCTGACAGGGGGCAACTGTTTTTT.

The chain uses TRBV7-9 and TRBJ1-1; D is unclear. The CDR3 runs 15 residues. V lost 7 bases and J 5 bases, leaving 20 bases between the germline ends. Germline V gene sequence: CDR1 SEHNR, CDR2 FQNEAQ (reference sequence). The CDR3 reads CASTDGVEGRTEAFF. The CDR3 DNA sequence: TGTGCCAGCACCGATGGGGTTGAGGGAAGAACTGAAGCTTTCTTT. The whole variable domain, remainder taken from reference TRBV7-9 and TRBJ1-1, is DTGVSQNPRHKITKRGQNVTFRCDPISEHNRLYWYRQTLGQGPEFLTYFQNEAQLEKSRLLSDRFSAERPKGSFSTLEIQRTEQGDSAMYLCASTDGVEGRTEAFFGQGTRLTVV.

This sequence joins TRBV30 and TRBJ2-1; tentatively, D is TRBD1 (6 bases). V was clipped by 4 bases and J by 0 bases, with 13 bases between them. This CDR3 comprises 15 residues. Germline V lookup: CDR1 GTSNPN, CDR2 SVGIG (reference sequence). DNA of the CDR3: TGTGCCTGGAACAGGGCTCGTAGCTCCTACAATGAGCAGTTCTTC. The encoded protein is CAWNRARSSYNEQFF.

The chain uses TRBV5-5 and TRBJ2-1; TRBD2 matches at 13 bases. The CDR3 is made up of 16 amino acids. The V and J ends lost 4 bases and 10 bases, in that order; junction bases with no gene match: 11. From germline, CDR1 is SGHKS and CDR2 YYEKEE (reference sequence). This CDR3 reads CASSHPGLAGRREQFF. The DNA for the CDR3 is TGTGCCAGCAGCCACCCGGGACTAGCGGGGAGAAGGGAGCAGTTCTTC.

The chain is built from TRBV2 and TRBJ2-3, with 14 bases matching TRBD2. The CDR3 is 17 residues long. Per the germline V gene, CDR1 is SNHLY and CDR2 is FYNNEI. V dropped 3 bases and J dropped 4; count of bases not matched to a gene: 6. CDR3 DNA sequence: TGTGCCAGCAGTGATCTGGGACTAGCGGGGGTCGCAGATACGCAGTATTTT. This sequence encodes CASSDLGLAGVADTQYF.

The J gene is TRBJ2-1, the V gene TRBV9, with 10 bases identical to TRBD2. Looked up from germline, CDR1 is SGDLS and CDR2 is YYNGEE. The junction had 22 bases not matched to a gene; V was cut back by 4 bases and J by 0 bases. The CDR3 extends over 22 amino acids. Written as DNA, the CDR3 is TGTGCCAGCAGCCTAATAAGTCTGCCGCCGGGACTAGCGTCGTACTCCTACAATGAGCAGTTCTTC. Protein sequence: CASSLISLPPGLASYSYNEQFF.

This clone was recorded a few times. The chain recombines TRBV6-6 with TRBJ1-1, with a weak D call TRBD1 (5 bases). The germline CDR1 and CDR2 sequences are MNHNY and SVGAGI (reference sequence). Trimming took 4 bases from V and 4 from J, leaving 10 bases between them. The CDR3 loop spans 13 amino acids. The CDR3 DNA reads TGTGCCAGCAGTTTTGACAGATTCACTGAAGCTTTCTTT. It translates to CASSFDRFTEAFF.